Detailed here is one T cell receptor beta chain. What it recognizes is unknown. The data stem from a study of cytomegalovirus exposure and HLA in healthy donors. Whole-study findings and limits: Among TCR beta chains, those listed as cytomegalovirus-associated numbered under 200. For most subjects, TCR beta sequences were reported to predict HLA-A and HLA-B alleles with accuracy.

Germline CDR1 and CDR2: MNHNS and SASEGT. V gave up 5 bases and J gave up 3 bases; unmatched junction bases: 6. The CDR3 runs 15 residues. While unrecorded immune exposures were likely, the donors were nominally healthy when sampled. 60 Vbeta and 13 Jbeta primers were used in PCR. Libraries were prepared by immunoSEQ multiplex PCR; TCRdb keeps only in-frame clonotypes and omits some of them. The sample includes 91,000 or so clones, approximately 76% of them seen just once. The rearrangement links TRBV6-1 to TRBJ2-7, with 11 bases aligning to TRBD1. The specimen was PBMCs. This TCR was recovered from a man aged 30 to 39 in good health and CMV-seropositive. Here the CDR3 reads CASSSRDRGVYEQYV. CDR3 nucleotides: TGTGCCAGCAGTTCCCGGGACAGGGGGGTCTACGAGCAGTACGTC.